These 13 T cell receptor beta chains came from one sample sequenced in a study of CD8+ T cells in alopecia areata. Extracted RNA was reverse transcribed into cDNA, the sequencing template. Sequencing was performed with immunoSEQ multiplex PCR; in TCRdb, only in-frame clones are kept and a portion is missing. The repertoire consists of roughly 180,000 clones, with more than 55% occurring once and the leading ten covering 3.3%. Treatment here: oral pan-JAK inhibitor, 5-10 mg twice daily. The starting material was CD4+ T cells sorted from blood, obtained at week 4, from a patient treated with tofacitinib. These receptors were taken from a human donor with alopecia areata.

The rearrangement joins TRBV15 to TRBJ2-5; weak D call: TRBD2 (5 bases). Germline-derived CDR1 and CDR2 are LNHNV and YYDKDF (reference sequence). Trimming took 8 bases from V and 3 from J, leaving 13 bases between them. The CDR3 has 13 residues. CDR3 sequence (DNA): TGTGCCACCTCATTGGACGGGAAAGAGACCCAGTACTTC. Its protein is CATSLDGKETQYF.

As concerns this clone: The germline gene is not matched at one end of the junction; a read error may be the cause. The chain links TRBV29-1 to TRBJ1-2; TRBD1 agrees at 8 bases. CDR3 length: 14 amino acids. Germline V gives CDR1 SQVTM, CDR2 ANQGSEA. DNA of the CDR3: TGCAGCGGTGAAGTAGGACAGGGAGGCGGTGGCTACACCTTC. This sequence encodes CSGEVGQGGGGYTF.

The count of this clone is one. This chain uses TRBV30 with TRBJ1-2; possible D gene TRBD1, 6 bases. The V end was cut by 0 bases, the J end by 3 bases, with 11 bases between. There are 14 residues in the CDR3. From germline, CDR1 is GTSNPN and CDR2 SVGIG (reference sequence). The CDR3 sequence is CAWSVQGLYYGYTF. The CDR3 DNA reads TGTGCCTGGAGTGTACAGGGTCTGTACTATGGCTACACCTTC.

The rearrangement uses TRBV5-1 and TRBJ2-1, with D perhaps matching TRBD1 or TRBD2 (6 bases each). The CDR3 is 16 amino acids. The V end was cut by 0 bases, the J end by 0 bases, with 10 bases between. Germline-derived CDR1 and CDR2 are SGHRS and YFSETQ. DNA for the CDR3: TGCGCCAGCAGCTTGGACCGGGGGCCCTCCTACAATGAGCAGTTCTTC. This translates into CASSLDRGPSYNEQFF.

This clone was observed a few times. The gene calls are TRBV7-2 and TRBJ2-7; D unresolved. The ends were cut back, 5 bases at V and 2 bases at J, with 16 bases in the middle. CDR1 and CDR2 from the germline V gene are SGHTA and FQGNSA. The CDR3 covers 15 residues. CDR3 sequence (DNA): TGTGCCAGCAGCCCCTCAGGTGATCCGACCTACGAGCAGTACTTC. It translates to CASSPSGDPTYEQYF.

The J gene is TRBJ2-2, the V gene TRBV7-2; D may match TRBD1 or TRBD2 (6 bases each). The CDR3 is 16 residues long. Looked up from germline, CDR1 is SGHTA and CDR2 is FQGNSA. Trimming removed 5 bases at V and 5 bases at J, with 18 bases between. The CDR3 spells CASSPRAGEETGELFF. The CDR3, as DNA: TGTGCCAGCAGCCCCCGGGCAGGGGAGGAAACCGGGGAGCTGTTTTTT.

The gene calls are TRBV2 and TRBJ2-7, with D perhaps matching TRBD1 (6 bases). V gave up 6 bases and J gave up 6 bases, with 12 bases separating them. The CDR3 runs to 12 residues. CDR1 and CDR2 (germline): SNHLY, FYNNEI. The DNA of the CDR3 is TGTGCCAGCAGCTGGACAGCTAGCGAGCAGTACTTC. Amino acids: CASSWTASEQYF.

The CDR3 spells CASSLEPTGHSGANVLTF. CDR3 nucleotides: TGCGCCAGCAGCTTAGAGCCGACAGGGCACTCTGGGGCCAACGTCCTGACTTTC. The V and J genes are TRBV5-1 and TRBJ2-6, with 7 bases that match TRBD1. Unmatched junction bases numbered 8, after V lost 2 bases and J lost 0 bases. Per the germline V gene, CDR1 is SGHRS and CDR2 is YFSETQ. This CDR3 contains 18 residues. Full variable domain (remainder filled in from reference TRBV5-1 and TRBJ2-6): KAGVTQTPRYLIKTRGQQVTLSCSPISGHRSVSWYQQTPGQGLQFLFEYFSETQRNKGNFPGRFSGRQFSNSRSEMNVSTLELGDSALYLCASSLEPTGHSGANVLTFGAGSRLTVL.

The chain is built from TRBV5-4 and TRBJ2-7; TRBD2 is a possible D gene (7 bases). The CDR3 consists of 16 residues. V lost 4 bases and J 0 bases, leaving 17 bases between the germline ends. Per the germline V gene, CDR1 is SGHNT and CDR2 is YYREEE (reference sequence). CDR3 in amino acids: CASSEGGGLSSYEQYF. The CDR3 coding sequence is TGTGCCAGCAGCGAGGGCGGGGGCCTTAGCTCCTACGAGCAGTACTTC. The full variable domain, with the rest looked up from reference TRBV5-4 and TRBJ2-7, is ETGVTQSPTHLIKTRGQQVTLRCSSQSGHNTVSWYQQALGQGPQFIFQYYREEENGRGNFPPRFSGLQFPNYSSELNVNALELDDSALYLCASSEGGGLSSYEQYFGPGTRLTVT.

V gene TRBV30 combines with J gene TRBJ1-1, with 9 nucleotides matching TRBD1. J gave up 4 bases and V 1 base, and 7 bases lay outside the gene matches. Germline CDR1 is GTSNPN and CDR2 is SVGIG (reference sequence). There are 15 residues in the CDR3. In DNA form, the CDR3 reads TGTGCCTGGAGTGGTAACAGGGGGCGGTTCACTGAAGCTTTCTTT. Its translation is CAWSGNRGRFTEAFF.

V and J are TRBV29-1 and TRBJ1-1; D is possibly TRBD1 (5 bases). V lost 5 bases and J 1 base, leaving 14 bases between the germline ends. CDR1 and CDR2 from the germline V gene are SQVTM and ANQGSEA. The CDR3 sequence is 14 residues long. CDR3 in DNA: TGCAGCGTTCGCCCAGGAGGGACGAACACTGAAGCTTTCTTT. Translation: CSVRPGGTNTEAFF.

The chain employs TRBV2 and TRBJ1-1; D is ambiguous. Deletions cut 5 bases from V and 10 bases from J, with 11 bases between. Germline V gene sequence: CDR1 SNHLY, CDR2 FYNNEI. This CDR3 has 11 residues. CDR3 coding DNA: TGTGCCAGCAGTCGAACCTTGGGAGCTTTCTTT. As protein: CASSRTLGAFF.

The chain links TRBV5-1 to TRBJ2-3; D remains unclear. With 7 bases removed from V and 0 bases from J, the gap between germline ends came to 9 bases. The CDR3 runs to 13 residues. Per the germline V gene, CDR1 is SGHRS and CDR2 is YFSETQ. CDR3 sequence: CASGSGSTDTQYF. CDR3 DNA sequence: TGCGCCAGCGGCTCAGGTAGCACAGATACGCAGTATTTT.